Given below is one T cell receptor (beta chain) in context. Its antigen remains unidentified. Using unique molecular identifiers, the investigators prepared the TCRbeta library. One entry per CDR3 protein, called by TCRdb with MiXCR from the PCR reads. Among 580,000 or so distinct CDR3 sequences listed, 20% to 25% were seen once. The sample is drawn from a study of T-cell reconstitution after alpha-beta-depleted transplantation in children. Study-level results: T-cell numbers and diversity one year post-transplant derived largely from freshly generated T cells. Surviving recipient T cells and thymic progenitors accounted for the high day-60 TCRbeta diversity observed in some patients. Approximately two months post-transplant, alpha-beta T cells reportedly originated from several hundred expanded graft clones.

The CDR3 has 16 residues. In germline, CDR1 is ENHRY, CDR2 SYGVKD. V lost 3 bases and J 0 bases, leaving 13 bases between the germline ends. The V gene is TRBV10-3, the J gene TRBJ2-3; D is perhaps TRBD1 or TRBD2 (5 bases each). This specimen consisted of PBMCs, mostly from graft donor cells, obtained 360 days after TCRalphabeta/CD19-depleted stem cell transplant. The TCR sequence derives from a boy under three years old who had a stem cell transplant for acute myeloid leukemia, so the T cells may come from the graft donor. In nucleotides, the CDR3 is TGTGCCATCAGTGAAGTTGGGACGGTTAGCACAGATACGCAGTATTTT. Translated, it gives CAISEVGTVSTDTQYF.